Following are 13 T cell receptor beta chains from one sample sequenced in a study of T cell responses to AZD1222 COVID-19 vaccine. The table came from immunoSEQ multiplex PCR; TCRdb's copy has only in-frame clones and leaves some out. The data show more than 95,000 clones, 86% seen once. The sequencing here drew on peripheral blood, taken 28 days after the second AZD1222 dose. These receptors originate from an adult who received the AZD1222 COVID-19 vaccine.

The rearrangement uses TRBV6-2 or TRBV6-3 and TRBJ2-7; 7 nucleotides align to TRBD2. The V and J ends lost 5 bases and 0 bases, in that order; junction bases with no gene match: 10. Germline CDR1 and CDR2: MNHEY and SVGEGT. The length of the CDR3 is 16 residues. CDR3: CASSTHSGGDSYEQYF. DNA for the CDR3: TGTGCCAGCAGTACCCATTCGGGGGGTGACTCCTACGAGCAGTACTTC.

The V call is TRBV5-1, the J call TRBJ2-7, with D hard to call. Germline values: CDR1 SGHRS, CDR2 YFSETQ. The CDR3 contains 18 residues. Trimming removed 1 base from V and 1 base from J, with 21 bases in between. CDR3: CASSLSPITVTWSYEQYF. The CDR3 bases are TGCGCCAGCAGCTTGTCACCTATTACTGTTACTTGGTCCTACGAGCAGTACTTC.

The rearrangement links TRBV11-2 to TRBJ2-3; 9 bases agree with TRBD2. V lost 6 bases to trimming and J lost 0 bases; unmatched junction nucleotides: 4. Germline assignment: CDR1 SGHAT and CDR2 FQNNGV. The CDR3 has 15 amino acids. DNA of the CDR3: TGTGCCAGCAGTCCTACTAGCGGGAGCACAGATACGCAGTATTTT. Amino acid sequence: CASSPTSGSTDTQYF.

The V call is TRBV4-1, the J call TRBJ1-6; TRBD1 matches 7 bases. The CDR3 is 17 amino acids. Germline V lookup: CDR1 MGHRA, CDR2 YSYEKL. V lost 2 bases and J lost 10; bases outside the gene matches: 14. In DNA, the CDR3 is TGCGCCAGCAGCCAAACGGACAGGCCCTTGCTGGGGTCACCCCTCCACTTT. It specifies CASSQTDRPLLGSPLHF.

This CDR3 reads CASSPPWNTEAFF. For the CDR3, the DNA is TGTGCCAGTAGCCCCCCCTGGAACACTGAAGCTTTCTTT. This rearrangement joins TRBV19 to TRBJ1-1, with unresolved D. Trimming stripped 6 bases from V and 1 base from J, with 9 bases between. CDR1 and CDR2 from the germline V gene are LNHDA and SQIVND (reference sequence). The CDR3 is 13 residues long.

The chain carries TRBV28 and TRBJ2-7; 7 nucleotides line up with TRBD1. From germline, CDR1 is MDHEN and CDR2 SYDVKM. V dropped 4 bases and J dropped 2; count of bases not matched to a gene: 5. The CDR3 length is 14 residues. For the CDR3, the DNA is TGTGCCAGCAGTTCGGGACAGAGCCCCTACGAGCAGTACTTC. Protein: CASSSGQSPYEQYF.

The chain recombines TRBV19 with TRBJ2-7; the D gene is possibly TRBD1 (6 bases). Deletions cut 1 base from V and 3 bases from J, with 13 bases between. The germline V gene encodes CDR1 LNHDA and CDR2 SQIVND (reference sequence). This CDR3 contains 15 residues. The DNA of the CDR3 is TGTGCCAGTAGTATAGTCCGACAGGCCCTCTACGAGCAGTACTTC. As protein: CASSIVRQALYEQYF.

CDR3 DNA sequence: TGCAGTGCTAGTAGCGTCGGAGCAGTGCATGAGCAGTTCTTC. Translating it yields CSASSVGAVHEQFF. V gene TRBV20-1 combines with J gene TRBJ2-1, with D possibly matching TRBD2 (5 bases). Looked up from germline, CDR1 is DFQATT and CDR2 is SNEGSKA (reference sequence). CDR3 size: 14 residues. Trimming cost V 3 bases and J 8 bases, with 17 bases left between them.

The chain joins TRBV24-1 to TRBJ2-1, with 8 bases matching TRBD1. Trimming removed 7 bases from V and 6 bases from J; junction bases left unmatched: 10. Germline assignment: CDR1 KGHDR and CDR2 SFDVKD. The CDR3 is made up of 15 amino acids. CDR3 residues: CATSAQTGAFNEQFF. The CDR3 DNA reads TGTGCCACCAGCGCTCAGACAGGGGCTTTCAATGAGCAGTTCTTC.

The chain joins TRBV27 to TRBJ1-1; D is unresolved. Germline V lookup: CDR1 MNHEY, CDR2 SMNVEV (reference sequence). V lost 2 bases to trimming and J lost 2 bases, with 9 bases between them. The CDR3 sequence is 14 residues long. In DNA form, the CDR3 reads TGTGCCAGCAGTTTAACCGAATATAACACTGAAGCTTTCTTT. Translating gives CASSLTEYNTEAFF.

The V and J genes are TRBV5-1 and TRBJ1-3; possible D gene TRBD1, 5 bases. This CDR3 has 14 amino acids. V was cut by 3 bases and J by 2 bases, with 9 bases left in between. Germline V gene sequence: CDR1 SGHRS, CDR2 YFSETQ. The CDR3 sequence: CASSSWGPGNTIYF. DNA for the CDR3: TGCGCCAGCAGCTCTTGGGGCCCTGGAAACACCATATATTTT. Combining the CDR3 with reference TRBV5-1 and TRBJ1-3 gives the whole variable domain KAGVTQTPRYLIKTRGQQVTLSCSPISGHRSVSWYQQTPGQGLQFLFEYFSETQRNKGNFPGRFSGRQFSNSRSEMNVSTLELGDSALYLCASSSWGPGNTIYFGEGSWLTVV.

The genes are TRBV5-1 and TRBJ2-3; the D gene is possibly TRBD1 (5 bases). Trimming took off 1 base at V and 2 bases at J, with 11 bases between the two ends. This CDR3 has 15 residues. Looked up from germline, CDR1 is SGHRS and CDR2 is YFSETQ. This chain's CDR3 is CASSLSQGYTDTQYF. The DNA of the CDR3 is TGCGCCAGCAGCTTGTCGCAGGGTTACACAGATACGCAGTATTTT.

The DNA for the CDR3 is TGTGCCTGGGACAGGGGGAGCCGATACGAGCAGTACTTC. It yields the protein CAWDRGSRYEQYF. The chain recombines TRBV30 with TRBJ2-7, with TRBD1 matching 9 bases. Germline V lookup: CDR1 GTSNPN, CDR2 SVGIG (reference sequence). After removal of 5 bases from V and 4 bases from J, the junction contained 6 bases not matched to a gene. The CDR3 is 13 amino acids. The full variable domain, completed using reference TRBV30 and TRBJ2-7, is SQTIHQWPATLVQPVGSPLSLECTVEGTSNPNLYWYRQAAGRGLQLLFYSVGIGQISSEVPQNLSASRPQDRQFILSSKKLLLSDSGFYLCAWDRGSRYEQYFGPGTRLTVT.